Shown below are 20 T cell receptor beta chains from a single sample sequenced in a study of EBV T-cell therapy then PD-1 blockade in nasopharyngeal carcinoma. Treatment meaning: AdE1-LMPpoly-expanded autologous EBV-specific T-cell therapy followed by anti-PD-1 nivolumab. Sequenced by immunoSEQ multiplex PCR; TCRdb stores in-frame clones only, minus some. Among approximately 25,000 clones listed, over 70% were seen once. These receptors lack a known antigen. Here the sequenced sample was CD8+ T cells from blood, taken at approximately day 62 from a patient whose treatment included autologous EBV-specific T cells and nivolumab. Every receptor here comes from a man aged 35-49 years with nasopharyngeal carcinoma.

This clone was observed a few times. Other DNA sequences in this sample translate to the same CDR3. This rearrangement joins TRBV6-5 to TRBJ1-1; D may be TRBD1 (5 bases). The CDR3 is 13 residues long. Trimming cost V 2 bases and J 5 bases, with 9 bases left between them. The germline V gene encodes CDR1 MNHEY and CDR2 SVGAGI. DNA of the CDR3: TGTGCCAGCAGTTACGGGGAGGGGACTGAAGCTTTCTTT. It encodes CASSYGEGTEAFF.

V gene TRBV2 combines with J gene TRBJ2-7; perhaps TRBD1 as D (5 bases). The CDR3 runs 15 residues. V was cut by 8 bases and J by 1 base, with 18 bases left in between. Germline V gives CDR1 SNHLY, CDR2 FYNNEI. The chain's CDR3 is CASPRRGHLSYEQYF. The CDR3 DNA is TGTGCCAGCCCCCGCCGCGGACACTTATCCTACGAGCAGTACTTC. The full variable domain, completed using reference TRBV2 and TRBJ2-7, is EPEVTQTPSHQVTQMGQEVILRCVPISNHLYFYWYRQILGQKVEFLVSFYNNEISEKSEIFDDQFSVERPDGSNFTLKIRSTKLEDSAMYFCASPRRGHLSYEQYFGPGTRLTVT.

This chain joins TRBV28 and TRBJ2-7; 12 bases map to TRBD1. V lost 6 bases to trimming and J lost 0 bases; unmatched junction nucleotides: 6. The CDR3 loop spans 16 amino acids. Germline CDR1 and CDR2: MDHEN and SYDVKM. Here the CDR3 reads CASSGTGGDYSYEQYF. DNA for the CDR3: TGTGCCAGCAGCGGGACAGGGGGCGACTACTCCTACGAGCAGTACTTC.

The CDR3 nucleotides are TGTGCCAGCAGTTTTCTCCAAATCCACGAGCAGTACTTC. Translation gives CASSFLQIHEQYF. The chain recombines TRBV12-3 or TRBV12-4 with TRBJ2-7, with D hard to call. CDR3 length: 13 residues. The V end lost 3 bases, the J end lost 5 bases, and 11 bases lay between the germline ends.

The J gene is TRBJ1-5, the V gene TRBV6-4; 8 nucleotides agree with TRBD1. V shed 2 bases and J 4 bases; nucleotides not matched to a gene: 4. The CDR3 contains 15 residues. Germline CDR1 and CDR2: MRHNA and SNTAGT. The CDR3 here is CASSDHRGTNQPQHF. The CDR3, as DNA: TGTGCCAGCAGTGACCACAGGGGGACTAATCAGCCCCAGCATTTT.

CDR3 sequence: CAITDRGNRYEQYF. CDR3 sequence (DNA): TGTGCCATCACCGACAGGGGGAATAGGTACGAGCAGTACTTC. The chain carries TRBV10-3 and TRBJ2-7, with 9 bases lining up with TRBD1. After removal of 7 bases from V and 4 bases from J, the junction contained 8 bases not matched to a gene. Germline CDR1 reads ENHRY; CDR2 reads SYGVKD. The CDR3 length is 14 residues.

This rearrangement joins TRBV6-6 to TRBJ1-5; maybe TRBD1 (6 bases). The CDR3 covers 17 residues. The V gene's germline CDR1 is MNHNY and CDR2 SVGAGI (reference sequence). V lost 5 bases, J lost 6 bases, and 23 bases lay in between. The CDR3 DNA is TGTGCCAGCAGTCCACGAATTGGGTTGGGGGGCTCTCAGCCCCAGCATTTT. Translating gives CASSPRIGLGGSQPQHF.

This chain uses TRBV4-3 with TRBJ1-4; no clear D. There are 17 residues in the CDR3. V was pared by 3 bases and J by 0 bases, with 14 bases between. CDR1 and CDR2 from the germline V gene are LGHNA and YSLEER. In DNA, the CDR3 is TGCGCCAGCAGCCAGACCAATTTACAGTCAACTAATGAAAAACTGTTTTTT. It encodes CASSQTNLQSTNEKLFF.

This chain links TRBV11-2 with TRBJ2-1; weak D call: TRBD2 (7 bases). CDR1 is SGHAT and CDR2 is FQNNGV in the germline V gene. V was shortened by 0 bases and J by 3 bases, with 12 bases between the two germline ends. This CDR3 contains 16 residues. CDR3 in DNA: TGTGCCAGCAGCTTAGATGAGGGGGGGTTCTACAATGAGCAGTTCTTC. It codes for CASSLDEGGFYNEQFF. The variable domain in full, completed from reference TRBV11-2 and TRBJ2-1, reads EAGVAQSPRYKIIEKRQSVAFWCNPISGHATLYWYQQILGQGPKLLIQFQNNGVVDDSQLPKDRFSAERLKGVDSTLKIQPAKLEDSAVYLCASSLDEGGFYNEQFFGPGTRLTVL.

CDR3 region: CASSVNGEGYNEQFF. The CDR3 DNA follows: TGTGCCAGCAGTGTGAACGGGGAGGGCTACAATGAGCAGTTCTTC. V is TRBV6-2 or TRBV6-3 and J is TRBJ2-1; 7 positions match TRBD2. After removal of 5 bases from V and 3 bases from J, the junction contained 7 bases not matched to a gene. Looked up from germline, CDR1 is MNHEY and CDR2 is SVGEGT. CDR3 length: 15 amino acids.

The chain uses TRBV6-1 and TRBJ2-7, with D hard to call. Germline V gives CDR1 MNHNS, CDR2 SASEGT. CDR3 length: 13 residues. V gave up 2 bases and J gave up 4 bases, with 9 bases separating them. In DNA, the CDR3 is TGTGCCAGCAGTGAACTCGACGGGTACGAGCAGTACTTC. It translates to CASSELDGYEQYF.

The V gene is TRBV12-3 or TRBV12-4, the J gene TRBJ1-6; the D is unclear. V was trimmed by 1 base and J by 13 bases, leaving 11 bases between them. The CDR3 covers 13 residues. This chain's CDR3 is CASSLGATVPLHF. Written as DNA, the CDR3 is TGTGCCAGCAGTTTAGGGGCCACCGTCCCCCTCCACTTT.

The rearrangement joins TRBV19 to TRBJ2-2, with 7 nucleotides matching TRBD1. Germline V CDR1 and CDR2: LNHDA, SQIVND (reference sequence). The CDR3 is made up of 17 amino acids. V was clipped by 1 base and J by 2 bases; unmatched bases: 7. The CDR3 spells CASSIVHDRANTGELFF. In nucleotides, the CDR3 is TGTGCCAGTAGTATAGTCCATGACAGGGCCAACACCGGGGAGCTGTTTTTT. Full variable domain (missing parts from reference TRBV19 and TRBJ2-2): DGGITQSPKYLFRKEGQNVTLSCEQNLNHDAMYWYRQDPGQGLRLIYYSQIVNDFQKGDIAEGYSVSREKKESFPLTVTSAQKNPTAFYLCASSIVHDRANTGELFFGEGSRLTVL.

This chain links TRBV7-3 with TRBJ1-2, with 7 bases fitting TRBD1. Germline trimming cut 6 bases from V and 7 bases from J; bases unmatched to any gene: 11. CDR1 is SGHTA, CDR2 FQGTGA, per germline. This CDR3 is built from 14 residues. The CDR3 loop is CASSYDKGAGGYTF. DNA of the CDR3: TGTGCCAGCAGTTACGATAAGGGGGCCGGTGGCTACACCTTC. The full variable domain, rest sourced from reference TRBV7-3 and TRBJ1-2, is GAGVSQTPSNKVTEKGKYVELRCDPISGHTALYWYRQSLGQGPEFLIYFQGTGAADDSGLPNDRFFAVRPEGSVSTLKIQRTERGDSAVYLCASSYDKGAGGYTFGSGTRLTVV.

The chain recombines TRBV7-9 with TRBJ2-2; D unresolved. V lost 4 bases and J 4 bases, leaving 7 bases between the germline ends. The CDR3 runs 13 residues. CDR1 and CDR2 from the germline V gene are SEHNR and FQNEAQ (reference sequence). CDR3 sequence reads: CASSSVRTGELFF. CDR3 sequence (DNA): TGTGCCAGCAGCTCCGTCCGCACCGGGGAGCTGTTTTTT.

This chain connects TRBV6-6 to TRBJ1-4; D possibly corresponds to TRBD1 (5 bases). Trimming shortened V by 4 bases and J by 7 bases, and 16 bases separated the two germline ends. Germline loops: CDR1 MNHNY, CDR2 SVGAGI (reference sequence). This CDR3 comprises 15 residues. The CDR3 nucleotides are TGTGCCAGCAGTTCCCTGAATGAGGGACGTGAAAAACTGTTTTTT. It encodes CASSSLNEGREKLFF.

This rearrangement joins TRBV9 to TRBJ2-3, with D perhaps given as TRBD1 or TRBD2 (5 bases each). The CDR3 runs 16 residues. Looked up from germline, CDR1 is SGDLS and CDR2 is YYNGEE. The ends were cut back, 0 bases at V and 3 bases at J, with 14 bases in the middle. CDR3 residues: CASSVELGTGTDTQYF. The CDR3 DNA is TGTGCCAGCAGCGTAGAGCTCGGGACCGGGACAGATACGCAGTATTTT.

The chain carries TRBV30 and TRBJ1-2; 8 bases are a match to TRBD1. V shed 4 bases, J shed 7 bases, and the junction held 5 bases outside the gene matches. The CDR3 extends over 12 amino acids. Germline values: CDR1 GTSNPN, CDR2 SVGIG (reference sequence). CDR3 region: CAWTGDRGGYTF. In nucleotides, the CDR3 is TGTGCCTGGACCGGAGACAGGGGTGGCTACACCTTC.

This clone has only a few counts. The chain links TRBV6-5 to TRBJ2-5; 11 bases align to TRBD2. The CDR3 totals 16 residues. Germline V CDR1 and CDR2: MNHEY, SVGAGI. The V gene end was trimmed by 4 bases and the J gene end by 2 bases; junction bases not matched to a gene: 6. In DNA, the CDR3 is TGTGCCAGCAGTTTCGAGGCTAGCGGGGGGCAAGAGACCCAGTACTTC. Its translation is CASSFEASGGQETQYF.

This clone was observed a single time. The chain combines TRBV28 with TRBJ2-3, with D tentatively TRBD2 (5 bases). Trimming cost V 3 bases and J 5 bases, with 9 bases left between them. Germline V gives CDR1 MDHEN, CDR2 SYDVKM. The CDR3 sequence is 13 residues long. The CDR3 coding sequence is TGTGCCAGCAGTTTCCGGGGTGGAGATACGCAGTATTTT. Its protein product is CASSFRGGDTQYF. Complete variable domain (other parts from reference TRBV28 and TRBJ2-3): DVKVTQSSRYLVKRTGEKVFLECVQDMDHENMFWYRQDPGLGLRLIYFSYDVKMKEKGDIPEGYSVSREKKERFSLILESASTNQTSMYLCASSFRGGDTQYFGPGTRLTVL.